One sample yielded the 30 T cell receptor beta chains listed below, sequenced in a study of blood T cell repertoires in COVID-19. Libraries were prepared by immunoSEQ multiplex PCR; TCRdb keeps only in-frame clonotypes and omits some of them. The sample comprises a few hundred thousand clones, about 87% of which are singletons, and 2.5% to 3.5% rests with the top ten. The sample consisted of PBMCs or T cells enriched from blood (not recorded which). The source is a middle-aged woman who had been exposed to COVID-19.

CDR3 DNA sequence: TGTGCCAGCAGCTTAGATCCAATTAGCGGGAACCCTCCGTTCTTC. Protein: CASSLDPISGNPPFF. This chain connects TRBV11-2 to TRBJ2-1; 8 bases agree with TRBD2. This CDR3 is 15 amino acids long. Germline assignment: CDR1 SGHAT and CDR2 FQNNGV. After removal of 0 bases from V and 15 bases from J, the junction contained 13 bases not matched to a gene.

The rearrangement uses TRBV6-4 and TRBJ2-1, with 10 bases aligning to TRBD2. This CDR3 is built from 16 residues. Germline assignment: CDR1 MRHNA and CDR2 SNTAGT. Trimming at V came to 4 bases and at J to 7 bases, leaving 10 bases not matched to a gene. The CDR3 nucleotides read TGTGCCAGCAGTGGAGGTCTAGCGGGAGTAGGGAATGAGCAGTTCTTC. Translation gives CASSGGLAGVGNEQFF.

The rearrangement links TRBV4-3 to TRBJ2-2; 8 bases fit TRBD1. Germline lookup yields CDR1 LGHNA and CDR2 YSLEER. With V trimmed by 5 bases and J by 2 bases, 10 bases remained unmatched. The CDR3 spans 17 residues. In DNA form, the CDR3 reads TGCGCCAGCAGCACCCGAACAGGGGGGAGTAACACCGGGGAGCTGTTTTTT. This translates into CASSTRTGGSNTGELFF.

This chain joins TRBV5-1 and TRBJ2-5, with D possibly matching TRBD1 (5 bases). From germline, CDR1 is SGHRS and CDR2 YFSETQ. V was pared by 2 bases and J by 0 bases, with 8 bases between. This CDR3 has 14 amino acids. CDR3 sequence reads: CASSFRAYQETQYF. Written as DNA, the CDR3 is TGCGCCAGCAGCTTCAGGGCGTACCAAGAGACCCAGTACTTC.

The genes are TRBV20-1 and TRBJ1-1; D is possibly TRBD1 (5 bases). This CDR3 has 11 residues. The V end lost 5 bases, the J end lost 7 bases, and 11 bases lay between the germline ends. Germline-derived CDR1 and CDR2 are DFQATT and SNEGSKA (reference sequence). The CDR3 nucleotides are TGCAGTGCTCGCGGGGGGGGTGAAGCTTTCTTT. Residues: CSARGGGEAFF.

The rearrangement uses TRBV7-8 and TRBJ1-3, with TRBD1 identical over 7 bases. CDR3 length equals 14 residues. The germline V gene encodes CDR1 SGHVS and CDR2 FQNEAQ. The V and J ends lost 6 bases and 2 bases, in that order; junction bases with no gene match: 4. The DNA of the CDR3 is TGTGCCAGCAGACAGGGGAGGACTGGAAACACCATATATTTT. Translated: CASRQGRTGNTIYF. The variable domain in full, with the rest retrieved from reference TRBV7-8 and TRBJ1-3, is GAGVSQSPRYKVAKRGQDVALRCDPISGHVSLFWYQQALGQGPEFLTYFQNEAQLDKSGLPSDRFFAERPEGSVSTLKIQRTQQEDSAVYLCASRQGRTGNTIYFGEGSWLTVV.

This chain joins TRBV5-4 and TRBJ2-4; D is perhaps TRBD2 (7 bases). V dropped 3 bases and J dropped 3 bases, with 22 bases sitting between them. Germline-derived CDR1 and CDR2 are SGHNT and YYREEE (reference sequence). The CDR3 consists of 18 residues. CDR3 in amino acids: CASSSRLRGRAGKNIQYF. CDR3 nucleotides: TGTGCCAGCAGCTCCCGTCTGAGGGGGAGGGCCGGCAAAAACATTCAGTACTTC.

Written as DNA, the CDR3 is TGTGCCAGCGCGAAGGGGCAGGGGAACACTGAAGCTTTCTTT. Protein: CASAKGQGNTEAFF. This sequence joins TRBV3-1 (or the pseudogene TRBV3-2) and TRBJ1-1, with D perhaps matching TRBD1 (5 bases). CDR1 is LGHDT, CDR2 YNNKEL, per germline (reference sequence). V was pared by 8 bases and J by 1 base, with 14 bases between. The length of the CDR3 is 14 residues.

This sequence joins TRBV10-3 and TRBJ2-1, with 9 bases lining up with TRBD2. This CDR3 region has 18 residues. The germline V gene has CDR1 ENHRY and CDR2 SYGVKD. V gave up 0 bases and J gave up 0 bases; unmatched junction bases: 6. The CDR3 DNA follows: TGTGCCATCAGTGAGTCGATAGGTAGCGGGAGCTCCTACAATGAGCAGTTCTTC. Its translation is CAISESIGSGSSYNEQFF.

This chain joins TRBV28 and TRBJ2-7, with TRBD1 as a possible D gene (5 bases). Germline CDR1 is MDHEN and CDR2 is SYDVKM. V was cut by 5 bases and J by 11 bases, with 19 bases left in between. The CDR3 spans 13 residues. The CDR3 sequence: CASSPYIQGGEYF. The CDR3 nucleotides are TGTGCCAGCAGTCCTTATATCCAGGGCGGCGAGTACTTC.

The chain has TRBV7-9 and TRBJ2-4; 7 positions agree with TRBD1. The germline V gene has CDR1 SEHNR and CDR2 FQNEAQ (reference sequence). This CDR3 spans 14 amino acids. After removal of 5 bases from V and 5 bases from J, the junction contained 6 bases not matched to a gene. The CDR3 DNA follows: TGTGCCAGCAGCGACCGGGACAGTGAAAACATTCAGTACTTC. It translates to CASSDRDSENIQYF.

This clone was counted once. The chain employs TRBV5-4 and TRBJ2-5; TRBD2 matches at 7 bases. Per the germline V gene, CDR1 is SGHNT and CDR2 is YYREEE (reference sequence). The ends lost 4 bases at V and 2 bases at J; junction bases unmatched: 11. The CDR3 has 16 residues. For the CDR3, the DNA is TGTGCCAGCAGCCGGTCAAGCGGGGTCTTACAAGAGACCCAGTACTTC. Translation: CASSRSSGVLQETQYF.

The chain carries TRBV9 and TRBJ2-2; TRBD2 aligns across 8 bases. From germline, CDR1 is SGDLS and CDR2 YYNGEE. CDR3 length: 16 residues. Unmatched junction bases numbered 6, after V lost 3 bases and J lost 2 bases. Here the CDR3 reads CASSEKSGGNTGELFF. CDR3 nucleotide sequence: TGTGCCAGCAGCGAAAAAAGCGGGGGTAACACCGGGGAGCTGTTTTTT.

V is TRBV12-3 or TRBV12-4 and J is TRBJ1-1; 9 positions agree with TRBD1. The CDR3 is 13 residues long. V lost 6 bases to trimming and J lost 10 bases; unmatched junction nucleotides: 9. CDR3 bases: TGTGCCAGCAGCCTCAGACAGGGGGTTAGAGCTTTCTTT. Its protein is CASSLRQGVRAFF.

The J gene is TRBJ1-1, the V gene TRBV7-9, with 7 bases that match TRBD1. V trimming: 5 bases; J trimming: 3 bases; junction bases outside the gene matches: 6. Germline V gene data show CDR1 as SEHNR and CDR2 as FQNEAQ (reference sequence). The CDR3 spans 14 residues. CDR3 sequence: CASSRQGRDTEAFF. The CDR3 coding sequence is TGTGCCAGCAGCCGACAGGGTAGGGACACTGAAGCTTTCTTT.

The chain has TRBV18 and TRBJ1-6, with D unclear. In germline, CDR1 is KGHSH, CDR2 LQKENI. V lost 3 bases and J 6 bases, leaving 9 bases between the germline ends. There are 14 residues in the CDR3. DNA of the CDR3: TGTGCCAGCTCACCCCGGGATTTTAATTCACCCCTCCACTTT. Protein product: CASSPRDFNSPLHF. The full variable domain, rest sourced from reference TRBV18 and TRBJ1-6, is NAGVMQNPRHLVRRRGQEARLRCSPMKGHSHVYWYRQLPEEGLKFMVYLQKENIIDESGMPKERFSAEFPKEGPSILRIQQVVRGDSAAYFCASSPRDFNSPLHFGNGTRLTVT.

The rearrangement uses TRBV2 and TRBJ1-5; D possibly corresponds to TRBD1 (5 bases). Deletions cut 8 bases from V and 0 bases from J, with 11 bases between. Germline-derived CDR1 and CDR2 are SNHLY and FYNNEI. This CDR3 is built from 14 residues. CDR3 DNA: TGTGCCAGCGGTAGACAGTTTAGCAATCAGCCCCAGCATTTT. Its translation: CASGRQFSNQPQHF. The entire variable domain, with the rest obtained from reference TRBV2 and TRBJ1-5, is as follows: EPEVTQTPSHQVTQMGQEVILRCVPISNHLYFYWYRQILGQKVEFLVSFYNNEISEKSEIFDDQFSVERPDGSNFTLKIRSTKLEDSAMYFCASGRQFSNQPQHFGDGTRLSIL.

V usage is TRBV7-2 and J usage is TRBJ1-2; perhaps TRBD1 as D (5 bases). The germline CDR1 and CDR2 sequences are SGHTA and FQGNSA. V was shortened by 2 bases and J by 2 bases, with 6 bases between the two germline ends. This CDR3 has 13 residues. CDR3 in DNA: TGTGCCAGCAGCTTAAAGGGGAACTATGGCTACACCTTC. The encoded protein is CASSLKGNYGYTF.

Points on this clone: Other nucleotide sequences from this sample produce the same CDR3. The J gene is TRBJ1-5, the V gene TRBV5-1; D is unclear. The germline V gene encodes CDR1 SGHRS and CDR2 YFSETQ. V lost 0 bases to trimming and J lost 5 bases, with 12 bases between them. The CDR3 has 15 amino acids. The DNA of the CDR3 is TGCGCCAGCAGCTTGGGTGGGCGCCCAGATCAGCCCCAGCATTTT. Its protein product is CASSLGGRPDQPQHF.

The CDR3 DNA sequence: TGTGCCACCAGTGACTCGATAACGGAGACAGGGTTCTATGGCTACACCTTC. Translation gives CATSDSITETGFYGYTF. The J gene is TRBJ1-2, the V gene TRBV24-1; 7 nucleotides match TRBD1. J was trimmed by 4 bases and V by 4 bases; bases with no gene match: 14. This CDR3 has 17 residues. Germline V CDR1 and CDR2: KGHDR, SFDVKD.

The V call is TRBV6-2 or TRBV6-3, the J call TRBJ2-7; 10 nucleotides match TRBD1. This CDR3 region has 15 residues. Unmatched junction bases numbered 1, after V lost 0 bases and J lost 2 bases. The germline gives CDR1 MNHEY, CDR2 SVGEGT. CDR3 sequence reads: CASSYSDRGPYEQYF. The CDR3 DNA sequence: TGTGCCAGCAGTTACTCTGACAGGGGGCCCTACGAGCAGTACTTC.

J is TRBJ2-3 and V is TRBV7-2; D might be TRBD2 (6 bases). The ends were cut back, 4 bases at V and 1 base at J, with 15 bases in the middle. In germline, CDR1 is SGHTA, CDR2 FQGNSA. This CDR3 region has 16 residues. The CDR3 sequence is CASSSREIDGTDTQYF. The CDR3, as DNA: TGTGCCAGCAGCTCTCGGGAGATCGACGGCACAGATACGCAGTATTTT.

The rearrangement joins TRBV7-2 to TRBJ2-1; the D gene is possibly TRBD2 (6 bases). Germline loops: CDR1 SGHTA, CDR2 FQGNSA. CDR3 length: 16 residues. Deletions cut 6 bases from V and 0 bases from J, with 15 bases between. CDR3 in DNA: TGTGCCAGCAGGAGGACTATATCCATCTCCTACAATGAGCAGTTCTTC. Amino acid sequence: CASRRTISISYNEQFF. Supplemented by reference TRBV7-2 and TRBJ2-1, the full variable domain reads GAGVSQSPSNKVTEKGKDVELRCDPISGHTALYWYRQSLGQGLEFLIYFQGNSAPDKSGLPSDRFSAERTGGSVSTLTIQRTQQEDSAVYLCASRRTISISYNEQFFGPGTRLTVL.

This clone was observed a handful of times. The V and J genes are TRBV28 and TRBJ1-2; unclear D gene. This CDR3 is built from 13 residues. CDR1 MDHEN and CDR2 SYDVKM come from the germline V gene. Deletions cut 3 bases from V and 2 bases from J, with 7 bases between. As DNA, the CDR3 is TGTGCCAGCAGTTTGTCACAGAACTATGGCTACACCTTC. This codes for CASSLSQNYGYTF.

The V gene is TRBV28, the J gene TRBJ2-5; D gene ambiguous. Germline-derived CDR1 and CDR2 are MDHEN and SYDVKM. Trimming removed 5 bases from V and 0 bases from J, with 16 bases in between. This CDR3 contains 16 residues. DNA for the CDR3: TGTGCCAGCAGTGCTACCGTCGCAATGTACCAAGAGACCCAGTACTTC. Translation gives CASSATVAMYQETQYF.

The V gene is TRBV9, the J gene TRBJ2-1; 10 bases match TRBD2. This CDR3 spans 18 amino acids. V was clipped by 0 bases and J by 7 bases; unmatched bases: 13. Per germline, CDR1 SGDLS and CDR2 YYNGEE. The CDR3 sequence: CASSVGASGRLLRNEQFF. The CDR3 nucleotides read TGTGCCAGCAGCGTAGGGGCTAGCGGGAGACTACTACGGAATGAGCAGTTCTTC.

The chain combines TRBV6-1 with TRBJ2-7, with D possibly matching TRBD1 (6 bases). The germline V gene has CDR1 MNHNS and CDR2 SASEGT. V was clipped by 3 bases and J by 4 bases, with 19 bases between them. The CDR3 spans 16 residues. Written as DNA, the CDR3 is TGTGCCAGCAGTGATCATGGACAGTCCTACCGGTACGAGCAGTACTTC. As protein: CASSDHGQSYRYEQYF.

The chain uses TRBV7-9 and TRBJ1-2; D uncertain. The CDR3 covers 13 residues. Germline V lookup: CDR1 SEHNR, CDR2 FQNEAQ (reference sequence). V was clipped by 4 bases and J by 0 bases, with 6 bases between them. The CDR3 reads CASSSPANYGYTF. CDR3 DNA sequence: TGTGCCAGCAGCTCGCCAGCTAACTATGGCTACACCTTC.

This clone was detected only a few times. This sequence joins TRBV27 and TRBJ1-6; 8 nucleotides agree with TRBD1. Trimming cost V 6 bases and J 7 bases; bases outside gene matches: 5. The CDR3 covers 14 residues. Germline V gene lookup returns CDR1 MNHEY and CDR2 SMNVEV (reference sequence). CDR3 sequence (DNA): TGTGCCAGCAGAGACAGGGGTTGGAATTCACCCCTCCACTTT. Its protein product is CASRDRGWNSPLHF.

This chain connects TRBV7-2 to TRBJ2-2; maybe TRBD2 (5 bases). The CDR3 length is 14 residues. V lost 2 bases, J lost 4 bases, and 8 bases lay in between. Germline lookup yields CDR1 SGHTA and CDR2 FQGNSA. CDR3 nucleotide sequence: TGTGCCAGCAGCTTACCGGGGATCACCGGGGAGCTGTTTTTT. Its translation: CASSLPGITGELFF.